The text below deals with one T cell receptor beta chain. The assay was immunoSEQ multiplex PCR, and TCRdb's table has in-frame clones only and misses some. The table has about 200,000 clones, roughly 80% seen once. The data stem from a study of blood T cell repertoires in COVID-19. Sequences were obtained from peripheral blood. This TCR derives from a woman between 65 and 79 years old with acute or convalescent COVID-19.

The CDR3 DNA reads as TGTGCCAGCATGCTAGCGGGAGGTGAGACCCAGTACTTC. Its protein is CASMLAGGETQYF. V usage is TRBV27 and J usage is TRBJ2-5; 11 bases fit TRBD2. This CDR3 region has 13 residues. The V and J ends lost 7 bases and 5 bases, in that order; junction bases with no gene match: 3. Germline loops: CDR1 MNHEY, CDR2 SMNVEV (reference sequence).